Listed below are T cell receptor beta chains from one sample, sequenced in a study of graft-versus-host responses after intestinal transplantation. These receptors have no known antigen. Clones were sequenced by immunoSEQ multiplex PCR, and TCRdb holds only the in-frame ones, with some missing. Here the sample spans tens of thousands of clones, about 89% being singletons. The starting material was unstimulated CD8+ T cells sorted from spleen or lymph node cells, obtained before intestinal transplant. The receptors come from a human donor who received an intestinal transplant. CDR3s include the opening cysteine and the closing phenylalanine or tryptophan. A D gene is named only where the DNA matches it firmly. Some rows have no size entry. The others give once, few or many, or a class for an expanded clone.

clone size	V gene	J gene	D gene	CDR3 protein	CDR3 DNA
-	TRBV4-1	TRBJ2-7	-	CASSQGALPSYEQYF	TGCGCCAGCAGCCAAGGGGCACTTCCTTCCTACGAGCAGTACTTC
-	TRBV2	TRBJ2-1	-	CASSRNRVSNSYNEQFF	TGTGCCAGCAGTAGAAATCGGGTGTCTAACTCCTACAATGAGCAGTTCTTC
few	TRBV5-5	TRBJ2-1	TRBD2	CASSWGGRFIEQFF	TGTGCCAGCAGCTGGGGCGGGAGGTTTATTGAGCAGTTCTTC
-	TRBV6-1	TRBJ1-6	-	CASSEATADNSPLHF	TGTGCCAGCAGTGAAGCCACAGCCGATAATTCACCCCTCCACTTT
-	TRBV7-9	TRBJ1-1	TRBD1	CASSLRQGWRPEAFF	TGTGCCAGCAGCCTAAGACAGGGCTGGAGGCCTGAAGCTTTCTTT
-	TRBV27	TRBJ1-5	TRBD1	CARQGGQPQHF	TGTGCCCGACAGGGAGGACAGCCCCAGCATTTT
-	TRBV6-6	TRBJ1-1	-	CASSSHTRDTEAFF	TGTGCCAGCAGTTCCCATACCCGGGATACTGAAGCTTTCTTT
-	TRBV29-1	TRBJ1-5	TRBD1	CSVGGQDLNQPQHF	TGCAGCGTGGGGGGACAGGACCTCAATCAGCCCCAGCATTTT
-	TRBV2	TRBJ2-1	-	CASSAPLALYNEQFF	TGTGCCAGCAGTGCCCCCCTAGCGTTGTACAATGAGCAGTTCTTC
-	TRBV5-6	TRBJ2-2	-	CASSLSGAGVTGELFF	TGTGCCAGCAGCTTGTCAGGGGCAGGGGTTACCGGGGAGCTGTTTTTT
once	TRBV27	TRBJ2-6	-	CASSPHRVGANVLTF	TGTGCCAGCAGTCCACACAGGGTTGGGGCCAACGTCCTGACTTTC
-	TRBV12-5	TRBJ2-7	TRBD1	CASGLPPGQGAYEQYF	TGTGCTAGTGGTTTGCCTCCGGGACAGGGAGCCTACGAGCAGTACTTC
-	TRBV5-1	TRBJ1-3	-	CASSLRGPLVDTIYF	TGCGCCAGCAGCTTGCGCGGGCCGCTGGTTGACACCATATATTTT
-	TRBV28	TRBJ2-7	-	CASSPKATSRTVVSVGEQYF	TGTGCCAGCAGTCCAAAGGCAACTAGCAGGACGGTGGTATCGGTGGGTGAGCAGTACTTC
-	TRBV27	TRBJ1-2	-	CASLSRTLHYGYTF	TGTGCCAGCCTGTCCCGGACACTCCACTATGGCTACACCTTC
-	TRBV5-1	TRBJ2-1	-	CASSLDTYNEQFF	TGCGCCAGCAGCTTGGACACGTACAATGAGCAGTTCTTC
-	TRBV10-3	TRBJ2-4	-	CAIKEEEGIQYF	TGTGCCATCAAGGAGGAGGAGGGCATTCAGTACTTC
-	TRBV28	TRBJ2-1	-	CASSPWARGAYEQFF	TGTGCCAGCAGTCCATGGGCTCGGGGGGCGTATGAGCAGTTCTTC
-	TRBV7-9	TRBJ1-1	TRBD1	CASSLGPGGYTEAFF	TGTGCCAGCAGCTTAGGGCCAGGGGGGTACACTGAAGCTTTCTTT
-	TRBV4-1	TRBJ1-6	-	CASSHAGINSPLHF	TGCGCCAGCAGCCATGCGGGGATTAATTCACCCCTCCACTTT
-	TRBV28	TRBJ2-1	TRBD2	CASSLSGGSSAYNEQFF	TGTGCCAGCAGTTTAAGCGGGGGGTCCTCAGCCTACAATGAGCAGTTCTTC
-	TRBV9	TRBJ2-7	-	CASSGTENYEQYF	TGTGCCAGCAGCGGGACAGAGAACTACGAGCAGTACTTC
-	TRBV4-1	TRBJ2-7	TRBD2	CASSQEPVLAGGPSSYEQYF	TGCGCCAGCAGCCAAGAGCCGGTACTAGCGGGAGGGCCCTCCAGCTACGAGCAGTACTTC
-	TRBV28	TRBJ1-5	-	CASSLTGRGQPQHF	TGTGCCAGCAGTTTAACCGGGAGAGGGCAGCCCCAGCATTTT
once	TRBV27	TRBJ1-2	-	CASSLAIAGYGYTF	TGTGCCAGCAGTTTAGCCATAGCAGGGTACGGCTACACCTTC
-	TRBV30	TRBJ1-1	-	CAWSMNRPEAFF	TGTGCCTGGAGCATGAACAGGCCTGAAGCTTTCTTT
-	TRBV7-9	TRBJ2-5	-	CASSPPGGEMIETQYF	TGTGCCAGCAGCCCCCCAGGCGGGGAAATGATAGAGACCCAGTACTTC
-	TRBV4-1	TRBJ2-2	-	CASSQEGTTNTGELFF	TGCGCCAGCAGCCAAGAGGGGACAACGAACACCGGGGAGCTGTTTTTT
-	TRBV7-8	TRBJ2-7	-	CASSYGDRTGLFYEQYF	TGTGCCAGCAGCTATGGAGATCGAACGGGACTCTTTTACGAGCAGTACTTC
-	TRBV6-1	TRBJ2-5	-	CASSDRGIGETQYF	TGTGCCAGCAGTGACAGGGGCATCGGGGAGACCCAGTACTTC
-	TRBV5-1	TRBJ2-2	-	CASSLAGNTGELFF	TGCGCCAGCAGCTTGGCCGGGAACACCGGGGAGCTGTTTTTT
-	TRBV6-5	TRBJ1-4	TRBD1	CASSYVGTGHEKLFF	TGTGCCAGCAGTTACGTCGGGACAGGGCATGAAAAACTGTTTTTT
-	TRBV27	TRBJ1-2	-	CASSFGRGDGYTF	TGTGCCAGCAGTTTCGGGAGAGGGGATGGCTACACCTTC
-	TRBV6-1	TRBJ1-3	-	CASSEAWGGTGNTIYF	TGTGCCAGCAGTGAAGCGTGGGGGGGGACTGGAAACACCATATATTTT
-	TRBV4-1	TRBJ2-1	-	CASSHEQVSYNEQFF	TGCGCCAGCAGCCACGAACAGGTCTCCTACAATGAGCAGTTCTTC
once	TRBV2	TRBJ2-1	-	CASSPPGASYNEQFF	TGTGCCAGCAGCCCCCCAGGGGCGTCTTACAATGAGCAGTTCTTC
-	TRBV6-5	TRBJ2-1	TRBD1	CASSQTGGSYNEQFF	TGTGCCAGCAGCCAAACAGGGGGATCCTACAATGAGCAGTTCTTC
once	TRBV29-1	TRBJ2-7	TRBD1	CSVDTQGSYEQYF	TGCAGCGTAGATACACAGGGGTCCTACGAGCAGTACTTC
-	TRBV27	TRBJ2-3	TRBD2	CASSYTSGLGDTQYF	TGTGCCAGCAGTTACACTAGCGGGTTAGGGGATACGCAGTATTTT
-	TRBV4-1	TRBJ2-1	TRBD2	CASNREDGSYNEQFF	TGCGCCAGCAATCGGGAGGACGGGTCCTACAATGAGCAGTTCTTC
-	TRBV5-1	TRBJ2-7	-	CASSLAFGGWNSYEQYF	TGCGCCAGCAGCTTGGCCTTCGGGGGATGGAACTCCTACGAGCAGTACTTC
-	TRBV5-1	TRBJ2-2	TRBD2	CASSVPPTGLAHGELFF	TGCGCCAGCAGCGTACCGCCCACTGGACTAGCGCACGGGGAGCTGTTTTTT
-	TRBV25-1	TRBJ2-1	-	CASSDGTGDQFF	TGTGCCAGCAGTGACGGGACTGGGGACCAGTTCTTC
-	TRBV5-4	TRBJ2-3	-	CASSLAGSTDTQYF	TGTGCCAGCAGCTTGGCGGGGAGCACAGATACGCAGTATTTT
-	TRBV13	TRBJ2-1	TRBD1	CASSLLGQNNEQFF	TGTGCCAGCAGCTTATTGGGACAGAACAATGAGCAGTTCTTC
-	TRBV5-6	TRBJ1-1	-	CASSFVNTEAFF	TGTGCCAGCAGCTTCGTTAACACTGAAGCTTTCTTT
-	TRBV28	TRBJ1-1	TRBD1	CASSFHRGFTEAFF	TGTGCCAGCAGTTTCCACAGGGGGTTCACTGAAGCTTTCTTT
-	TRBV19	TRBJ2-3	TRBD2	CASSAHNSGLGYTDTQYF	TGTGCCAGTAGTGCCCATAATAGCGGGCTCGGATACACAGATACGCAGTATTTT
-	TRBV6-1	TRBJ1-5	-	CASSESDYQPQHF	TGTGCCAGCAGTGAGTCAGACTATCAGCCCCAGCATTTT